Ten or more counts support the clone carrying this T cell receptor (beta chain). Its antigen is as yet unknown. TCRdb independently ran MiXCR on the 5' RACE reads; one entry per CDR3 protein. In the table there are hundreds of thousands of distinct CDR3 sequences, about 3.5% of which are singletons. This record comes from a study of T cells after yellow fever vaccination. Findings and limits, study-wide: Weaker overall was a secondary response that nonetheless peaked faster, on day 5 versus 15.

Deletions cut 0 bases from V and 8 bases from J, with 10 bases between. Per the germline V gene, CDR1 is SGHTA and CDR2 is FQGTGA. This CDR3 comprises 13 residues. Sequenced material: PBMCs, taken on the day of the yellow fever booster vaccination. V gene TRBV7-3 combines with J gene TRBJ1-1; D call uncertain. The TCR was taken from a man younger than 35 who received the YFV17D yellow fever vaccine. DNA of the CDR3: TGTGCCAGCAGCTTAACTCCGGAGCAAGAAGCTTTCTTT. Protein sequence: CASSLTPEQEAFF.